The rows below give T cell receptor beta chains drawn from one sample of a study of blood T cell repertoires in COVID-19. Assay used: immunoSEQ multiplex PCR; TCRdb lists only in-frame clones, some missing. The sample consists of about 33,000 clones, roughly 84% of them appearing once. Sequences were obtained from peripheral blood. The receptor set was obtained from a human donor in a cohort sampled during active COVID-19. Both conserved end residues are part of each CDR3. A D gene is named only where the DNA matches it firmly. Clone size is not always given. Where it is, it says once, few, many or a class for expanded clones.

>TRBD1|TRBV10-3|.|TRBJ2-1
CAISRGQAIHGINEQFF
TGTGCCATCAGCCGAGGACAGGCCATACATGGGATCAATGAGCAGTTCTTC
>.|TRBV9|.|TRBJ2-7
CASSAGTLSYEQYF
TGTGCCAGCAGCGCCGGGACTCTCTCCTACGAGCAGTACTTC
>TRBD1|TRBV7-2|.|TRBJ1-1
CASSLGQGAVTSEAFF
TGTGCCAGCAGCTTGGGGCAGGGGGCTGTCACCTCCGAAGCTTTCTTT
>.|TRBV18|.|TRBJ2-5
CASSLDMGGQKTQYF
TGTGCCAGCTCCCTCGACATGGGGGGGCAAAAGACCCAGTACTTC
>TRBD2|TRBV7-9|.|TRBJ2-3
CASSRLAGGSTDTQYF
TGTGCCAGCAGCCGCCTAGCGGGGGGGAGTACAGATACGCAGTATTTT
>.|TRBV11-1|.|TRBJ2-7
CASSLDRYSYEQYF
TGTGCCAGCAGCTTAGACAGATACTCCTACGAGCAGTACTTC
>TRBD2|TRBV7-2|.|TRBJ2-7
CASSLGSGVNYEQYF
TGTGCCAGCAGCTTAGGTAGCGGGGTGAACTACGAGCAGTACTTC
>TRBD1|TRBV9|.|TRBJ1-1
CASSAQAGTGVTEAFF
TGTGCCAGCAGCGCACAGGCCGGGACAGGGGTTACTGAAGCTTTCTTT
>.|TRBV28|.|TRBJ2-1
CASSFGRVKNEQFF
TGTGCCAGCAGTTTTGGTCGGGTTAAAAATGAGCAGTTCTTC
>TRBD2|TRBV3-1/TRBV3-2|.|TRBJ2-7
CASSQGSGGARYEQYF
TGTGCCAGCAGCCAGGGCAGCGGGGGGGCCAGATACGAGCAGTACTTC
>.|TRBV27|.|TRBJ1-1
CASPMAGGMNTEAFF
TGTGCCAGCCCAATGGCGGGCGGCATGAACACTGAAGCTTTCTTT
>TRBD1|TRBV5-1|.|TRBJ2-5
CASTRDRAWETQYF
TGCGCCAGCACCCGAGACAGGGCCTGGGAGACCCAGTACTTC
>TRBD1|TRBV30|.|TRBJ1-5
CAWGQGLFSNQPQHF
TGTGCCTGGGGACAGGGCCTCTTTAGCAATCAGCCCCAGCATTTT
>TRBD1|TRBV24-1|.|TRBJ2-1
CATSDLGRGRKDEQFF
TGTGCCACCAGTGATTTGGGCAGGGGGCGCAAAGATGAGCAGTTCTTC
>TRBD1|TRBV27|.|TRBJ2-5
CASSLGRGRQETQYF
TGTGCCAGCAGTTTGGGCAGGGGGCGCCAAGAGACCCAGTACTTC
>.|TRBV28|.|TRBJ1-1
CASSATGGFTEAFF
TGTGCCAGCAGTGCGACGGGGGGCTTCACTGAAGCTTTCTTT
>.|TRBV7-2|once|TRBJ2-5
CASSYYGVRETQYF
TGTGCCAGCAGCTACTACGGGGTAAGAGAGACCCAGTACTTC
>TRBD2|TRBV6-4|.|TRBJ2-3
CASSPTSGPDTQYF
TGTGCCAGCAGTCCGACTAGCGGGCCAGATACGCAGTATTTT
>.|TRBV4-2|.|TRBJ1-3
CASSQTDRAGNTIYF
TGTGCCAGCAGCCAAACAGACAGAGCTGGAAACACCATATATTTT
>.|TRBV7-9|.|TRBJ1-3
CASSSWSSGNTIYF
TGTGCCAGCAGCTCCTGGAGCTCTGGAAACACCATATATTTT
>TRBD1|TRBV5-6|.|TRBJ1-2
CASSYRGSGYTF
TGTGCCAGCAGCTACAGGGGAAGCGGCTACACCTTC
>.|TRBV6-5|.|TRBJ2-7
CASSRTGGLTYEQYF
TGTGCCAGCAGCCGGACCGGCGGGCTAACCTACGAGCAGTACTTC
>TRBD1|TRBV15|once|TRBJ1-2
CATSRGYDRGYGYTF
TGTGCCACCAGCAGGGGCTATGACAGGGGCTATGGCTACACCTTC
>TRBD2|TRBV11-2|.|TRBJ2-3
CASSSPGGGRTDTQYF
TGTGCCAGCAGCTCGCCTGGCGGGGGTCGGACAGATACGCAGTATTTT
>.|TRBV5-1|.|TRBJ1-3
CASSSSGLGSGNTIYF
TGCGCCAGCAGCTCTTCCGGGTTAGGCTCTGGAAACACCATATATTTT
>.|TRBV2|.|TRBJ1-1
CASSEAGTEAFF
TGTGCCAGCAGTGAGGCAGGCACTGAAGCTTTCTTT
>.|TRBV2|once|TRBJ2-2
CASSIRAARTGELFF
TGTGCCAGCAGTATCAGGGCGGCCCGCACCGGGGAGCTGTTTTTT
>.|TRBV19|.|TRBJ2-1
CASSSKWRGPYNEQFF
TGTGCCAGTAGTTCCAAGTGGCGGGGGCCCTACAATGAGCAGTTCTTC
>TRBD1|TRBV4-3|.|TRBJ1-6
CASSQGTGINSPLHF
TGCGCCAGCAGCCAAGGGACAGGTATCAATTCACCCCTCCACTTT
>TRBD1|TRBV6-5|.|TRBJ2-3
CASRRGQGSTDTQYF
TGTGCCAGCAGGCGGGGACAGGGTAGCACAGATACGCAGTATTTT
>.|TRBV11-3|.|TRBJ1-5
CASSSPPSNQPQHF
TGTGCCAGCAGCTCCCCTCCCAGCAATCAGCCCCAGCATTTT
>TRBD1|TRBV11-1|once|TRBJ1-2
CASSLAGGGYGYTF
TGTGCCAGCAGCTTAGCAGGGGGCGGCTATGGCTACACCTTC
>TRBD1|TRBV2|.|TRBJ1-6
CASSELGTGAAGSPLHF
TGTGCCAGCAGTGAATTAGGAACAGGGGCGGCCGGGTCACCCCTCCACTTT
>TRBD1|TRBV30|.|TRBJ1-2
CAWSVVARGLISGYTF
TGTGCCTGGAGTGTAGTGGCCAGGGGGCTTATCAGTGGCTACACCTTC
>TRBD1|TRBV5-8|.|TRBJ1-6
CASSPGQPNSPLHF
TGTGCCAGCAGCCCGGGACAGCCGAATTCACCCCTCCACTTT
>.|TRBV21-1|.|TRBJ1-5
CASRSGQGRSNQPQHF
TGTGCCAGCAGATCAGGGCAGGGGAGAAGCAATCAGCCCCAGCATTTT
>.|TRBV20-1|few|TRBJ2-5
CSARLAETQYF
TGCAGTGCTAGACTAGCAGAGACCCAGTACTTC
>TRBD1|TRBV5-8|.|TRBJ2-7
CASSSGQGRGEQYF
TGTGCCAGCAGCTCGGGACAGGGTCGGGGCGAGCAGTACTTC
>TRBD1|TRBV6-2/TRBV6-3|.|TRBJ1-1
CASSRDRAGKAFF
TGTGCCAGCAGTCGGGACAGGGCCGGAAAAGCTTTCTTT
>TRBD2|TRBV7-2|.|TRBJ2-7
CASSPQGRGGKNEQYF
TGTGCCAGCAGCCCCCAGGGTCGGGGGGGCAAGAACGAGCAGTACTTC
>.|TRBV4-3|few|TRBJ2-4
CASSQDSGSGAKNIQYF
TGCGCCAGCAGCCAAGATTCAGGAAGCGGGGCCAAAAACATTCAGTACTTC
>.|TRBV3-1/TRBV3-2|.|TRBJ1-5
CASSRGGQGNQPQHF
TGTGCCAGCAGCCGTGGGGGCCAGGGCAATCAGCCCCAGCATTTT
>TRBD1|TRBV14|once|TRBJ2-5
CASSRQQGSETQYF
TGTGCCAGCAGCCGGCAACAGGGGTCAGAGACCCAGTACTTC
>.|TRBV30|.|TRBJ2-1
CAWSKEIGNEQFF
TGTGCCTGGAGTAAAGAGATCGGCAATGAGCAGTTCTTC
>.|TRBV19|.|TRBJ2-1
CASQQGNNEQFF
TGTGCCAGTCAACAGGGTAACAATGAGCAGTTCTTC
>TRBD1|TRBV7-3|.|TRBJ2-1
CASSRDRTNEQFF
TGTGCCAGCAGCCGGGACAGAACCAATGAGCAGTTCTTC
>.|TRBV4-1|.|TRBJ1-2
CASSHVPRDYGYTF
TGCGCCAGCAGCCACGTACCACGGGACTATGGCTACACCTTC
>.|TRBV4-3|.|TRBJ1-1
CASSQELGRTEAFF
TGCGCCAGCAGCCAAGAGTTAGGGAGGACTGAAGCTTTCTTT
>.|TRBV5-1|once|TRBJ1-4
CASSAPSLELFF
TGCGCCAGCAGCGCACCCAGCCTAGAACTGTTTTTT
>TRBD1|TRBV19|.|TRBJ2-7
CASKSGQGDSYEQYF
TGTGCCAGTAAATCCGGACAGGGGGATTCCTACGAGCAGTACTTC
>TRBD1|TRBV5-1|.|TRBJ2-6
CASSLDGTGFSGANVLTF
TGCGCCAGCAGCCTGGACGGGACAGGGTTCTCTGGGGCCAACGTCCTGACTTTC
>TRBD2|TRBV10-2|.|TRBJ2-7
CASSESIGGGYEQYF
TGCGCCAGCAGTGAGTCGATTGGGGGGGGCTACGAGCAGTACTTC
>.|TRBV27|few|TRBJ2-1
CASSLRGGASNEQFF
TGTGCCAGCAGTTTGAGAGGGGGGGCCTCCAATGAGCAGTTCTTC
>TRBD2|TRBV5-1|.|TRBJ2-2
CASSPGTSGGAELFF
TGCGCCAGCAGCCCCGGGACTAGCGGGGGGGCGGAGCTGTTTTTT